This entry lists 23 T cell receptor beta chains sequenced from one sample in a study of blood T cell repertoires in COVID-19 (TCRdb year 2020). The method was the immunoSEQ multiplex PCR assay. Sourced from immuneACCESS, this table was stored by TCRdb with only in-frame sequences that have V and J called. A share of the clones is absent; for the studies checked, an unresolved V gene accounts for under half, and the remainder has no known explanation. Recorded for this sample are roughly 75,000 clones; around 90% of them occurred a single time. The leading ten clones occupy less than 9% of the sample. Sequenced sample: peripheral blood. The receptors were sampled from a human donor in a cohort sampled during active COVID-19.

V and J are TRBV7-2 and TRBJ2-2; D gene uncertain. The germline V gene encodes CDR1 SGHTA and CDR2 FQGNSA. Deletions cut 3 bases from V and 7 bases from J, with 6 bases between. The CDR3 has 12 residues. The CDR3 DNA reads TGTGCCAGCAGCTTGACATACGGGGAGCTGTTTTTT. As protein: CASSLTYGELFF.

This clone was detected only once. V is TRBV27 and J is TRBJ2-1; weak D call: TRBD2 (6 bases). This CDR3 spans 13 amino acids. The V end was cut by 4 bases, the J end by 4 bases, with 8 bases between. CDR1 is MNHEY, CDR2 SMNVEV, per germline (reference sequence). The CDR3 here is CASSWDFYNEQFF. CDR3 bases: TGTGCCAGCAGTTGGGACTTTTACAATGAGCAGTTCTTC.

V usage is TRBV30 and J usage is TRBJ1-1, with a possible D match to TRBD1 (5 bases). CDR1 and CDR2 (germline): GTSNPN, SVGIG (reference sequence). This CDR3 has 13 residues. V lost 1 base, J lost 8 bases, and 14 bases lay in between. The CDR3 DNA sequence: TGTGCCTGGAGTGCGGGCAGGGTCCGGGAAGCTTTCTTT. Translating gives CAWSAGRVREAFF.

The chain has TRBV6-6 and TRBJ2-7, with D maybe TRBD1 (6 bases). V lost 3 bases and J 7 bases, leaving 19 bases between the germline ends. CDR3 length: 15 amino acids. The germline V gene encodes CDR1 MNHNY and CDR2 SVGAGI (reference sequence). The CDR3 reads CASSYRDTAWEEQYF. In DNA form, the CDR3 reads TGTGCCAGCAGTTATCGGGACACGGCCTGGGAGGAGCAGTACTTC.

This chain joins TRBV12-5 and TRBJ1-1; no clear D. The CDR3 totals 14 residues. The germline V gene has CDR1 LGHNT and CDR2 FRNRAP. Trimming removed 4 bases at V and 1 base at J, with 10 bases between. This CDR3 is CASGSGGKNTEAFF. The CDR3 DNA sequence: TGTGCTAGTGGTTCTGGAGGGAAGAACACTGAAGCTTTCTTT. The entire variable domain, with the rest obtained from reference TRBV12-5 and TRBJ1-1, is as follows: DARVTQTPRHKVTEMGQEVTMRCQPILGHNTVFWYRQTMMQGLELLAYFRNRAPLDDSGMPKDRFSAEMPDATLATLKIQPSEPRDSAVYFCASGSGGKNTEAFFGQGTRLTVV.

CDR3 sequence: CASSYPDREYEQYF. The CDR3 DNA reads as TGTGCCAGCAGCTACCCGGACAGGGAATACGAGCAGTACTTC. The V and J genes are TRBV7-2 and TRBJ2-7, with 8 bases that match TRBD1. Germline CDR1 SGHTA, CDR2 FQGNSA. CDR3 length: 14 residues. The ends lost 4 bases at V and 4 bases at J; junction bases unmatched: 6.

The V call is TRBV18, the J call TRBJ1-3; the D gene is possibly TRBD1 (6 bases). Germline CDR1 reads KGHSH; CDR2 reads LQKENI. V was trimmed by 2 bases and J by 0 bases, leaving 11 bases between them. There are 16 residues in the CDR3. CDR3 sequence: CASSPATGDSGNTIYF. The CDR3 DNA sequence: TGTGCCAGCTCACCAGCGACAGGAGACTCTGGAAACACCATATATTTT.

The chain combines TRBV19 with TRBJ1-1, with D perhaps matching TRBD1 (6 bases). Germline CDR1 is LNHDA and CDR2 is SQIVND (reference sequence). The CDR3 has 13 residues. Trimming took 6 bases from V and 0 from J, leaving 8 bases between them. CDR3 in DNA: TGTGCCAGTAGCCAGGGGATGAACACTGAAGCTTTCTTT. Protein: CASSQGMNTEAFF.

The J gene is TRBJ1-6, the V gene TRBV19; weak D call: TRBD1 (5 bases). CDR3 length: 13 residues. The germline V gene encodes CDR1 LNHDA and CDR2 SQIVND (reference sequence). Between the trimmed V and J ends, which lost 2 bases and 11 bases, there was a span of 10 bases. The CDR3 DNA reads as TGTGCCAGTAGTATACGAGACAGTGCACCCCTCCACTTT. Translated: CASSIRDSAPLHF. The variable domain in full, with the rest retrieved from reference TRBV19 and TRBJ1-6, is DGGITQSPKYLFRKEGQNVTLSCEQNLNHDAMYWYRQDPGQGLRLIYYSQIVNDFQKGDIAEGYSVSREKKESFPLTVTSAQKNPTAFYLCASSIRDSAPLHFGNGTRLTVT.

V is TRBV7-9 and J is TRBJ1-5; unclear D gene. Germline values: CDR1 SEHNR, CDR2 FQNEAQ (reference sequence). Trimming took off 1 base at V and 3 bases at J, with 10 bases between the two ends. CDR3 length: 15 residues. The CDR3 protein is CASSLGRVFNQPQHF. In DNA form, the CDR3 reads TGTGCCAGCAGCTTAGGGAGGGTCTTCAATCAGCCCCAGCATTTT.

The rearrangement joins TRBV29-1 to TRBJ2-7; TRBD1 is a possible D gene (6 bases). The V gene's germline CDR1 is SQVTM and CDR2 ANQGSEA. CDR3 length: 11 residues. V was cut by 5 bases and J by 2 bases, with 7 bases left in between. The CDR3 protein is CSVRTAYEQYF. The CDR3, as DNA: TGCAGCGTTCGGACAGCCTACGAGCAGTACTTC.

CDR3 sequence: CATSDSYHQYF. The CDR3 nucleotides read TGTGCCACCAGTGATTCCTACCATCAGTACTTC. This sequence joins TRBV24-1 and TRBJ2-5, with no clear D. The germline V gene has CDR1 KGHDR and CDR2 SFDVKD. The CDR3 is made up of 11 amino acids. The V gene lost 2 bases and the J gene lost 11 bases, with 8 bases spanning the gap.

The J gene is TRBJ2-7, the V gene TRBV19; 9 bases fit TRBD1. V shed 5 bases and J 6 bases; nucleotides not matched to a gene: 14. This CDR3 has 16 amino acids. The V gene's germline CDR1 is LNHDA and CDR2 SQIVND (reference sequence). The CDR3 sequence: CASSSRPGQGHTEQYF. CDR3 nucleotides: TGTGCCAGTAGTTCCCGCCCGGGACAGGGCCATACCGAGCAGTACTTC.

This chain connects TRBV10-3 to TRBJ2-7, with D maybe TRBD1 (6 bases). The length of the CDR3 is 16 residues. Between the trimmed V and J ends, which lost 4 bases and 3 bases, there was a span of 19 bases. The V gene's germline CDR1 is ENHRY and CDR2 SYGVKD. CDR3 coding DNA: TGTGCCATCAGTGTTCACTCCGGGACATTTGACTACGAGCAGTACTTC. As protein: CAISVHSGTFDYEQYF.

Points on this clone: The sample has other DNA sequences that encode this CDR3 too. This CDR3 reads CASSASGGAGGQFF. CDR3 DNA sequence: TGTGCCAGCAGCGCGAGCGGGGGGGCGGGGGGGCAGTTCTTC. V is TRBV5-4 and J is TRBJ2-1, with 10 bases fitting TRBD2. V lost 4 bases to trimming and J lost 12 bases; unmatched junction nucleotides: 10. CDR1 is SGHNT and CDR2 is YYREEE in the germline V gene (reference sequence). This CDR3 has 14 residues.

The J gene is TRBJ2-2, the V gene TRBV6-5; weak D call: TRBD2 (6 bases). V lost 6 bases and J lost 6, with 17 bases in between. The CDR3 loop spans 15 amino acids. Germline CDR1 MNHEY, CDR2 SVGAGI. CDR3 sequence reads: CASSSTGTWSGELFF. The CDR3, as DNA: TGTGCCAGCAGCTCTACCGGGACTTGGTCCGGGGAGCTGTTTTTT.

The V gene is TRBV7-9, the J gene TRBJ1-6; D is uncertain. Trimming left V 1 base short and J 7 bases short, with 8 bases between. The CDR3 spans 14 residues. CDR1 and CDR2 from the germline V gene are SEHNR and FQNEAQ (reference sequence). The CDR3 loop reads CASSLGGGNSPLHF. The DNA for the CDR3 is TGTGCCAGCAGCTTAGGTGGAGGGAATTCACCCCTCCACTTT. The entire variable domain, with the rest obtained from reference TRBV7-9 and TRBJ1-6, is as follows: DTGVSQNPRHKITKRGQNVTFRCDPISEHNRLYWYRQTLGQGPEFLTYFQNEAQLEKSRLLSDRFSAERPKGSFSTLEIQRTEQGDSAMYLCASSLGGGNSPLHFGNGTRLTVT.

This chain connects TRBV21-1 to TRBJ2-3; the D segment call TRBD2 is taken from the table without a DNA check. TRBV21-1 is flagged as a pseudogene. The CDR3 is 19 residues long. DNA of the CDR3: TGTGCCAGCAGCAAAGTGGGGCTGGCTAGCGGATCCGGGTGGGATACGCAGTATTTT. Amino acids: CASSKVGLASGSGWDTQYF.

V and J are TRBV20-1 and TRBJ1-3; 9 bases are shared with TRBD1. This CDR3 contains 15 residues. The germline V gene encodes CDR1 DFQATT and CDR2 SNEGSKA (reference sequence). Trimming at V came to 3 bases and at J to 2 bases, leaving 5 bases not matched to a gene. This CDR3 reads CSASTGQGTGNTIYF. CDR3 nucleotide sequence: TGCAGTGCTAGTACCGGACAGGGGACTGGAAACACCATATATTTT.

This rearrangement joins TRBV28 to TRBJ1-2; a possible D gene is TRBD1 (5 bases). Trimming left V 1 base short and J 6 bases short, with 9 bases between. Germline values: CDR1 MDHEN, CDR2 SYDVKM. The CDR3 runs to 13 residues. The CDR3 reads CASSLLQGHGYTF. DNA of the CDR3: TGTGCCAGCAGTTTATTGCAGGGCCATGGCTACACCTTC.

In its sample, this clone is medium-sized. V and J are TRBV25-1 and TRBJ1-4; no clear D gene. The V gene lost 0 bases and the J gene lost 0 bases, with 2 bases spanning the gap. From germline, CDR1 is MGHDK and CDR2 SYGVNS. This CDR3 has 14 residues. The CDR3 region is CASSEYTTNEKLFF. The CDR3 bases are TGTGCCAGCAGTGAATACACAACTAATGAAAAACTGTTTTTT.

CDR3 amino acids: CASSLVDKEKLFF. CDR3 DNA sequence: TGTGCCAGCAGCTTAGTCGACAAGGAAAAACTGTTTTTT. The rearrangement uses TRBV7-9 and TRBJ1-4; D is ambiguous. The CDR3 consists of 13 residues. Germline assignment: CDR1 SEHNR and CDR2 FQNEAQ (reference sequence). The V gene lost 1 base and the J gene lost 8 bases, with 8 bases spanning the gap. Full variable domain (outside the CDR3, taken from reference TRBV7-9 and TRBJ1-4): DTGVSQNPRHKITKRGQNVTFRCDPISEHNRLYWYRQTLGQGPEFLTYFQNEAQLEKSRLLSDRFSAERPKGSFSTLEIQRTEQGDSAMYLCASSLVDKEKLFFGSGTQLSVL.

J is TRBJ2-3 and V is TRBV7-2; D gene uncertain. The CDR3 has 14 residues. V lost 6 bases, J lost 0 bases, and 10 bases lay in between. CDR1 is SGHTA, CDR2 FQGNSA, per germline. The CDR3 DNA reads as TGTGCCAGCAGTACGAGACATAGCACAGATACGCAGTATTTT. Protein sequence: CASSTRHSTDTQYF.